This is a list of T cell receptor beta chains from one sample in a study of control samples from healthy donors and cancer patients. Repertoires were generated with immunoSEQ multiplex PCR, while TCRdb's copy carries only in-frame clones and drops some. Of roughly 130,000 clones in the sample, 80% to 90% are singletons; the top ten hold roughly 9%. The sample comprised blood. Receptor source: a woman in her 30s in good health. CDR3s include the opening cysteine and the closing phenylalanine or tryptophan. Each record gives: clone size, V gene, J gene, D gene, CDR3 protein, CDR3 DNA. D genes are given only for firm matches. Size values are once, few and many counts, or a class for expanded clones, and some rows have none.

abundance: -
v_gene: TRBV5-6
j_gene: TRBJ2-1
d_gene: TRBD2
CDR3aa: CASSLALASGNNEQFF
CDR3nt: TGTGCCAGCAGCTTGGCCTTGGCTAGCGGAAACAATGAGCAGTTCTTC

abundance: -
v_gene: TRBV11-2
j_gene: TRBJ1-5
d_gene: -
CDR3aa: CASSFEGLSNQPQHF
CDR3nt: TGTGCCAGCAGCTTTGAGGGACTTAGCAATCAGCCCCAGCATTTT

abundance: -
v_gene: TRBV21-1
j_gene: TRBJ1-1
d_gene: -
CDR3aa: CASSKGDRDRVGTEAFF
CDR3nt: TGTGCCAGCAGCAAAGGGGACCGGGACAGGGTGGGAACTGAAGCTTTCTTT

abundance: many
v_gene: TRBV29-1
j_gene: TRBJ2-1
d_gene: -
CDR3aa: CSVEVWESSYNEQFF
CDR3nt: TGCAGCGTTGAGGTTTGGGAGAGCTCCTACAATGAGCAGTTCTTC

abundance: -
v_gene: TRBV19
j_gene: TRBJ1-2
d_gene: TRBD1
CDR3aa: CASSPDRERHGYTF
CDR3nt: TGTGCCAGTAGTCCGGACAGGGAGAGACATGGCTACACCTTC

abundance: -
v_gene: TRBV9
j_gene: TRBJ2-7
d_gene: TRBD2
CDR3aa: CASSPRGGGEGLVYEQYF
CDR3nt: TGTGCCAGCAGCCCGAGAGGTGGAGGGGAGGGGCTAGTCTACGAGCAGTACTTC

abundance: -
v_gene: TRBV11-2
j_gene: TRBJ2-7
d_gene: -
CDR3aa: CASSLGGVEDYEQYF
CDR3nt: TGTGCCAGCAGCTTAGGAGGGGTAGAGGACTACGAGCAGTACTTC

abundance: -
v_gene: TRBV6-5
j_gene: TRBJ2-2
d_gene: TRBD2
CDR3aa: CASSYGTSRAGELFF
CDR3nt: TGTGCCAGCAGTTACGGGACTAGTAGGGCCGGGGAGCTGTTTTTT

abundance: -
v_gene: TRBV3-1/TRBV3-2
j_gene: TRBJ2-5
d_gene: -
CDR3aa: CASSQPGASYQETQYF
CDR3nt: TGTGCCAGCAGCCAACCGGGCGCCTCGTACCAAGAGACCCAGTACTTC

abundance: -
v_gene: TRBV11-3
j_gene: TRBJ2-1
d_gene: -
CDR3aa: CASSARTDSRTYNEQFF
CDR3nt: TGTGCCAGCAGCGCGAGGACGGACAGTCGAACCTACAATGAGCAGTTCTTC

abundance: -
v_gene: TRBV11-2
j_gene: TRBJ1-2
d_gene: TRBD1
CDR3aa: CASSPDRASYGYTF
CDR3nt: TGTGCCAGCAGCCCCGACAGGGCCAGCTATGGCTACACCTTC

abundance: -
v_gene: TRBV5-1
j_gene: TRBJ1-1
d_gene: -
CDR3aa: CASSWVGVGEAFF
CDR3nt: TGCGCCAGCAGCTGGGTCGGTGTGGGTGAAGCTTTCTTT

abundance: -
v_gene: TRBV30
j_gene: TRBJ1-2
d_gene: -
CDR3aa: CAWSWKGYGYTF
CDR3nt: TGTGCCTGGAGTTGGAAGGGGTATGGCTACACCTTC

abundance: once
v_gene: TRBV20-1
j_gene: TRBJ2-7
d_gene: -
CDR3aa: CSALNYEQYF
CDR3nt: TGCAGTGCACTAAACTACGAGCAGTACTTC

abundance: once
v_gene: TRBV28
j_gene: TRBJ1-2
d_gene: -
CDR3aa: CASSLWATVYGYTF
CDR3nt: TGTGCCAGCAGTTTATGGGCGACAGTCTATGGCTACACCTTC

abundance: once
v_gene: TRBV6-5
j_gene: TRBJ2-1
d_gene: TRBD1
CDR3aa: CASTLRTGLNEQFF
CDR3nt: TGTGCCAGCACCCTCCGGACAGGGCTGAATGAGCAGTTCTTC

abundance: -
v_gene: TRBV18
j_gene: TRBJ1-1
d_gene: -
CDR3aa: CASSPYRGGVETEAFF
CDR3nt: TGTGCCAGCTCACCCTATAGGGGAGGGGTTGAAACTGAAGCTTTCTTT

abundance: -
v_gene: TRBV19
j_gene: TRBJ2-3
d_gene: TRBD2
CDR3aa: CASRESSGRATDTQYF
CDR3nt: TGTGCCAGTAGGGAATCTAGCGGGAGGGCAACAGATACGCAGTATTTT

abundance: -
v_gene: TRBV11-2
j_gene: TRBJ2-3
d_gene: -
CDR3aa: CASSLSGTPDTQYF
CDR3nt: TGTGCCAGCAGCTTATCCGGGACGCCGGATACGCAGTATTTT

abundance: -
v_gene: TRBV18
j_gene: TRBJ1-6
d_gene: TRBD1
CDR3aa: CASSSGTGANSPLHF
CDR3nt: TGTGCCAGCTCTTCCGGGACAGGGGCTAATTCACCCCTCCACTTT

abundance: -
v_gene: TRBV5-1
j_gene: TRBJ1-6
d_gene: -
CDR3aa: CASSVGTSSYNSPLHF
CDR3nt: TGCGCCAGCAGCGTGGGAACTAGCTCCTATAATTCACCCCTCCACTTT

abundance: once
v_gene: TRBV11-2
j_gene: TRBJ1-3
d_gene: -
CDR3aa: CASSLRPGHLSGNTIYF
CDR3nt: TGTGCCAGCAGCCTCAGGCCGGGACACCTCTCTGGAAACACCATATATTTT

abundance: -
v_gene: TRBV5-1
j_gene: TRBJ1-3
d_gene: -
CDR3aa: CASSLVGNSGNTIYF
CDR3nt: TGCGCCAGCAGCTTGGTGGGAAACTCTGGAAACACCATATATTTT

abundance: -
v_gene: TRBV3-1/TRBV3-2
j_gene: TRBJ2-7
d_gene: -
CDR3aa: CASSREPQAEQYF
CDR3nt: TGTGCCAGCAGCCGAGAACCACAGGCCGAGCAGTACTTC

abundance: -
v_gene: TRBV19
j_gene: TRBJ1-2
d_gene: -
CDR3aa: CASNGLYGYTF
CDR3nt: TGTGCCAGTAATGGCCTCTATGGCTACACCTTC